The rows below give T cell receptor beta chains drawn from one sample of a study of early T cells in non-severe SARS-CoV-2 infection. Each CDR3 protein gets one entry after TCRdb re-called the 5' RACE reads with MiXCR. The sample includes 95,000 to 100,000 distinct CDR3 sequences, approximately 10% seen only once; the top ten take approximately 5.4%. What was sequenced was whole blood. These receptors were taken from an adult who was a healthcare worker with PCR-confirmed SARS-CoV-2 infection or an uninfected control (not recorded which). Both conserved end residues are part of each CDR3. The order of the fields is V gene, D gene, clone size, J gene, CDR3 DNA, CDR3 protein. D genes are given only for firm matches. Where a row states a size, it is once, few, many or the class of an expanded clone; other rows omit it.

TRBV19	TRBD1	few	TRBJ2-2	TGTGCCAGTAGCGGTACAGGGGGAGGTACCGGGGAGCTGTTTTTT	CASSGTGGGTGELFF
TRBV19	TRBD1	.	TRBJ1-4	TGTGCCAGTAAAAACAGGGGTAATGAAAAACTGTTTTTT	CASKNRGNEKLFF
TRBV29-1	TRBD1	few	TRBJ2-7	TGCAGCGGGAGAGGGGCAGGGGGCTCCGAGCAGTACTTC	CSGRGAGGSEQYF
TRBV10-3	TRBD1	many	TRBJ1-2	TGTGCCATCAGTGAGTCTCTCCAGGGGGCAGAAGGCTACACCTTC	CAISESLQGAEGYTF
TRBV5-1	.	many	TRBJ2-4	TGCGCCAGCAGCTTGGATCCGGGATTAAACATTCAGTACTTC	CASSLDPGLNIQYF
TRBV25-1	.	.	TRBJ2-7	TGTGCCAGCAGTCCGCAAACCTCCTACGAGCAGTACTTC	CASSPQTSYEQYF
TRBV4-1	TRBD2	few	TRBJ2-7	TGCGCCAGCAGCCAACCCCTAGCGGGGAGCTCCTACGAGCAGTACTTC	CASSQPLAGSSYEQYF
TRBV4-1	TRBD1	.	TRBJ2-7	TGCGCCAGCAGCCTGAATACTAATCTACCGGGACAGGGGGCCTACGAGCAGTACTTC	CASSLNTNLPGQGAYEQYF
TRBV5-4	.	.	TRBJ1-3	TGTGCCAGCAGCCTGGGACGACCCGGAAACACCATATATTTT	CASSLGRPGNTIYF
TRBV27	.	.	TRBJ1-1	TGTGCCAGCAGTTTATCCCCCCCGCAGAACACTGAAGCTTTCTTT	CASSLSPPQNTEAFF
TRBV11-2	TRBD1	.	TRBJ1-5	TGTGCCAGCAGCTTAGGTACAGGGGGAGGCAATCAGCCCCAGCATTTT	CASSLGTGGGNQPQHF
TRBV28	TRBD2	few	TRBJ2-1	TGTGCCAGCAGTGCAGGGACTAGCCGGGGACCTGAGCAGTTCTTC	CASSAGTSRGPEQFF
TRBV18	TRBD1	few	TRBJ1-4	TGTGCCAGCTCACCGAGGACAGGGGGGACTAATGAAAAACTGTTTTTT	CASSPRTGGTNEKLFF
TRBV4-1	.	many	TRBJ1-1	TGCGCCAGCAGCCATAGGGCAGGGGTGAACACTGAAGCTTTCTTT	CASSHRAGVNTEAFF
TRBV12-3/TRBV12-4	.	few	TRBJ1-5	TGTGCCAGCAGTTTGGGGGGGATGAGCAATCAGCCCCAGCATTTT	CASSLGGMSNQPQHF
TRBV7-6	.	many	TRBJ1-1	TGTGCCAGCAGCTTACAGGGGCGCACTGAAGCTTTCTTT	CASSLQGRTEAFF
TRBV7-3	TRBD2	few	TRBJ2-1	TGTGCCAGCAGCTTAACAGGACTAGCGTTCGTTGAGCAGTTCTTC	CASSLTGLAFVEQFF
TRBV9	.	.	TRBJ2-1	TGTGCCAGCAGCGTAGGACAAGGGGACAATGAGCAGTTCTTC	CASSVGQGDNEQFF
TRBV27	TRBD2	few	TRBJ2-7	TGTGCCAGCAGTCCCGGACTAGCGGTGTCAACCTACGAGCAGTACTTC	CASSPGLAVSTYEQYF
TRBV2	TRBD1	.	TRBJ1-6	TGTGCCAGCCGTTCAGGGGGCAGGGACCTCCACTTT	CASRSGGRDLHF
TRBV12-3/TRBV12-4	.	.	TRBJ1-6	TGTGCCAGCAGTTTGGGGGATGCCTATAATTCACCCCTCCACTTT	CASSLGDAYNSPLHF
TRBV21-1	.	.	TRBJ1-6	TGTGCCAGCAGCATCGGAGAGAGCTTGGGCTTT	CASSIGESLGF
TRBV12-3/TRBV12-4	.	.	TRBJ1-6	TGTGCCAGCAGTTTCAACGGGCCTCCCCTCCACTTT	CASSFNGPPLHF
TRBV6-5	.	.	TRBJ1-1	TGTGCCAGCAGCATGACCCTGAACACTGAAGCTTTCTTT	CASSMTLNTEAFF
TRBV2	.	.	TRBJ1-4	TGTGCCAGCAAAGGGGCGGGGAATGAAAAACTGTTTTTT	CASKGAGNEKLFF
TRBV6-5	.	many	TRBJ2-3	TGTGCCAGCAGAGACCCGCATCTCACAGATACGCAGTATTTT	CASRDPHLTDTQYF
TRBV3-1	.	.	TRBJ2-3	TGTGCCAGCAGCCAAGCGGGTGGCACAGATACGCAGTATTTT	CASSQAGGTDTQYF
TRBV19	.	.	TRBJ2-7	TGTGCCAGTAGTATGATTACTGGGCCCCTCTACGAGCAGTACTTC	CASSMITGPLYEQYF
TRBV5-4	TRBD2	many	TRBJ2-3	TGTGCCAGCAGCTTGGGGCTAGCGGGCACAGATACGCAGTATTTT	CASSLGLAGTDTQYF
TRBV29-1	TRBD1	many	TRBJ1-2	TGCAGCGTTGAAGATCAAGGACAGGGACCCTATGGCTACACCTTC	CSVEDQGQGPYGYTF
TRBV24-1	TRBD2	few	TRBJ2-5	TGTGCCACCAGTGATTTGGGGGAGGGGCTGGGAGAGACCCAGTACTTC	CATSDLGEGLGETQYF
TRBV20-1	.	.	TRBJ2-7	TGCAGTGCCCCGCGGGGCTACTCCTACGAGCAGTACTTC	CSAPRGYSYEQYF
TRBV9	.	few	TRBJ2-7	TGTGCCAGCAGCGTAGAAAGCAAGGGGGACCTCTACGAGCAGTACTTC	CASSVESKGDLYEQYF
TRBV10-3	.	few	TRBJ1-4	TGTGCCATCAGTGGAGGGCAGGGAGCAACTAATGAAAAACTGTTTTTT	CAISGGQGATNEKLFF
TRBV20-1	.	many	TRBJ2-4	TGCAGTGCTAGAGAAGGGACAACAAACATTCAGTACTTC	CSAREGTTNIQYF
TRBV7-3	.	many	TRBJ2-1	TGTGCCAGCAGCTTATCCTCGGGGGTCCATGAGCAGTTCTTC	CASSLSSGVHEQFF